Following are 32 T cell receptor beta chains from one sample sequenced in a study of blood T cells in healthy people across ages. A second PCR, run for about 6 to 11 cycles, used a sample-barcoded 5' primer plus a J-beta primer mix. Using its own MiXCR run on the 5' RACE reads, TCRdb lists one record per CDR3 protein. Among some 940,000 distinct CDR3 sequences listed, about 29% were seen once. These same records also appear under a second study, on T cells of mothers and their children.

The sample comprised blood. Receptors originate from a woman aged 40-49 years in good health.

Ten or more counts support this clonotype. The chain carries TRBV5-6 and TRBJ2-1; D may be TRBD1 (5 bases). This CDR3 has 15 residues. Deletions cut 4 bases from V and 8 bases from J, with 19 bases between. Per germline, CDR1 SGHDT and CDR2 YYEEEE. The CDR3 region has the DNA TGTGCCAGCAGCCCATTGCCCAGGGCCGGGTATGAGCAGTTCTTC. It is translated as CASSPLPRAGYEQFF.

Worth noting for this clonotype: A much bigger clone sits one base away, suggesting this may be a read error. V and J are TRBV7-9 and TRBJ2-5; weak D call: TRBD2 (6 bases). This CDR3 comprises 13 residues. The germline gives CDR1 SEHNR, CDR2 FQNEAQ (reference sequence). Trimming cost V 2 bases and J 5 bases, with 9 bases left between them. The CDR3 coding sequence is TGTGCCAGCAGCTTAAACAGCGGGGAGACCCAGTACTTC. Translation: CASSLNSGETQYF.

This clonotype was counted ten times or more. For the CDR3, the DNA is TGTGCCAGCTCACCAATACTAAATGAGCAGTTCTTC. Its translation is CASSPILNEQFF. J is TRBJ2-1 and V is TRBV18; D remains unclear. The germline V and J ends were trimmed by 2 bases and 7 bases, with 6 bases remaining between them. Germline values: CDR1 KGHSH, CDR2 LQKENI. The CDR3 contains 12 residues.

V is TRBV12-3 or TRBV12-4 and J is TRBJ2-1; D gene ambiguous. This CDR3 region has 12 residues. V was pared by 6 bases and J by 8 bases, with 11 bases between. The CDR3 DNA follows: TGTGCCAGCAGCCATTCGATGGATGAGCAGTTCTTC. It yields the protein CASSHSMDEQFF.

This clonotype has a count of ten or more. The rearrangement joins TRBV10-3 to TRBJ2-7, with D maybe TRBD1 (7 bases). Per the germline V gene, CDR1 is ENHRY and CDR2 is SYGVKD. The V end lost 11 bases, the J end lost 0 bases, and 23 bases lay between the germline ends. The CDR3 runs to 16 residues. The CDR3 loop reads CAARGGPGVSSYEQYF. DNA for the CDR3: TGTGCCGCCCGAGGGGGCCCGGGGGTCTCCTCCTACGAGCAGTACTTC.

The V and J genes are TRBV6-6 and TRBJ2-1, with D maybe TRBD1 (7 bases). Trimming took 2 bases from V and 7 from J, leaving 21 bases between them. The CDR3 spans 17 residues. Per the germline V gene, CDR1 is MNHNY and CDR2 is SVGAGI (reference sequence). The CDR3, as DNA: TGTGCCAGCAGTTACCCCGAAGGGGGGACAGCCAAGAATGAGCAGTTCTTC. Encoded protein: CASSYPEGGTAKNEQFF.

This chain joins TRBV6-6 and TRBJ2-7, with TRBD1 as a possible D gene (6 bases). The CDR3 contains 14 residues. The ends were cut back, 6 bases at V and 6 bases at J, with 18 bases in the middle. Germline CDR1 is MNHNY and CDR2 is SVGAGI (reference sequence). The CDR3 DNA reads TGTGCCAGCAGCCTGGGGGCCACTCGTGCCGAGCAGTACTTC. Its protein product is CASSLGATRAEQYF.

The gene calls are TRBV3-1 and TRBJ2-6; 12 bases match TRBD2. The V gene's germline CDR1 is LGHDT and CDR2 YNNKEL (reference sequence). The CDR3 covers 20 residues. V trimming: 4 bases; J trimming: 2 bases; junction bases outside the gene matches: 12. CDR3 amino acids: CASSPYVASGGAAGANVLTF. CDR3 DNA sequence: TGTGCCAGCAGCCCCTACGTAGCTAGCGGGGGGGCCGCTGGGGCCAACGTCCTGACTTTC. Variable domain in full (rest from reference TRBV3-1 and TRBJ2-6): DTAVSQTPKYLVTQMGNDKSIKCEQNLGHDTMYWYKQDSKKFLKIMFSYNNKELIINETVPNRFSPKSPDKAHLNLHINSLELGDSAVYFCASSPYVASGGAAGANVLTFGAGSRLTVL.

This clonotype was seen a few times. The J gene is TRBJ1-4, the V gene TRBV7-9; D is unclear. The CDR3 loop spans 12 amino acids. V gave up 10 bases and J gave up 0 bases, with 6 bases separating them. CDR1 is SEHNR, CDR2 FQNEAQ, per germline (reference sequence). Here the CDR3 reads CATLATNEKLFF. The DNA for the CDR3 is TGTGCCACACTTGCAACTAATGAAAAACTGTTTTTT.

This chain links TRBV28 with TRBJ2-1, with D perhaps matching TRBD1 (5 bases). The CDR3 length is 14 residues. The germline CDR1 and CDR2 sequences are MDHEN and SYDVKM. Trimming shortened V by 8 bases and J by 0 bases, and 11 bases separated the two germline ends. DNA for the CDR3: TGTGCCAGCTACACAGGAAGCTCCTACAATGAGCAGTTCTTC. It codes for CASYTGSSYNEQFF.

As for this clonotype: One end of the junction does not line up with germline, which may come from a read error. The chain links TRBV7-7 to TRBJ2-1; possibly TRBD2 for D (5 bases). Germline V gives CDR1 SSHAT, CDR2 FNYEAQ (reference sequence). This CDR3 contains 14 residues. The CDR3 reads CASSLASRANEQFF. CDR3 sequence (DNA): TGTGCTAGCAGCTTAGCGTCGAGAGCGAATGAGCAGTTCTTC.

In its sample, this clonotype was seen a few times. The CDR3, as DNA: TGTGCCAGCAGCCCTGAATCGGGACACATGTCCTACGAGCAGTACTTC. Translation: CASSPESGHMSYEQYF. The chain has TRBV7-9 and TRBJ2-7, with a weak D call TRBD1 (6 bases). Germline V gives CDR1 SEHNR, CDR2 FQNEAQ (reference sequence). Trimming shortened V by 5 bases and J by 1 base, and 18 bases separated the two germline ends. This CDR3 comprises 16 residues.

J is TRBJ2-4 and V is TRBV29-1, with TRBD2 matching 12 bases. In germline, CDR1 is SQVTM, CDR2 ANQGSEA. The J segment lost 13 bases and the V segment lost 4 bases, leaving 17 bases of the junction unmatched. The CDR3 extends over 16 amino acids. The CDR3 sequence is CSVGRSSGGGYNEQYF. CDR3 DNA sequence: TGCAGCGTTGGCCGGTCTAGCGGGGGGGGATACAATGAGCAGTACTTC.

This rearrangement joins TRBV28 to TRBJ2-3; D remains ambiguous. Per the germline V gene, CDR1 is MDHEN and CDR2 is SYDVKM. The CDR3 has 16 residues. The ends were cut back, 1 base at V and 4 bases at J, with 15 bases in the middle. CDR3 amino acids: CASSLSGPKIADTQYF. CDR3 DNA: TGTGCCAGCAGTTTATCTGGGCCAAAGATCGCAGATACGCAGTATTTT.

The V call is TRBV7-8, the J call TRBJ2-1, with TRBD2 identical over 15 bases. Germline V CDR1 and CDR2: SGHVS, FQNEAQ. V shed 5 bases, J shed 9 bases, and the junction held 5 bases outside the gene matches. This CDR3 contains 15 residues. CDR3 coding DNA: TGTGCCAGCAGCCAACCGGGACTAGCGGGAGGTGAGCAGTTCTTC. It specifies CASSQPGLAGGEQFF.

There are a few counts of this clonotype. V usage is TRBV28 and J usage is TRBJ1-1; TRBD1 aligns across 7 bases. Per germline, CDR1 MDHEN and CDR2 SYDVKM. CDR3 length: 15 amino acids. V gave up 5 bases and J gave up 1 base; unmatched junction bases: 7. The CDR3 bases are TGTGCCAGCAGTCAGCCGGGACAGACGAACACTGAAGCTTTCTTT. It yields the protein CASSQPGQTNTEAFF.

The CDR3 coding sequence is TGTGCCAGCAGCCCCCTCCTAGCGGAGCAAAACATTCAGTACTTC. Encoded protein: CASSPLLAEQNIQYF. The rearrangement links TRBV4-2 to TRBJ2-4; 7 positions match TRBD2. After removal of 4 bases from V and 5 bases from J, the junction contained 8 bases not matched to a gene. Germline CDR1 LGHNA, CDR2 YNFKEQ. The CDR3 runs to 15 residues.

This clonotype occurred many times. CDR3 nucleotide sequence: TGTGCCACCAGTGACGGGGGGTACCAAGAGACCCAGTACTTC. Its translation is CATSDGGYQETQYF. The genes are TRBV24-1 and TRBJ2-5, with 7 bases fitting TRBD2. The germline CDR1 and CDR2 sequences are KGHDR and SFDVKD. Trimming took 4 bases from V and 0 from J; bases not matched to a gene: 1. The CDR3 is 14 residues long.

This clonotype has only one observation. The J gene is TRBJ2-5, the V gene TRBV20-1; 9 bases line up with TRBD2. The CDR3 extends over 17 amino acids. Germline CDR1 reads DFQATT; CDR2 reads SNEGSKA (reference sequence). After removal of 0 bases from V and 5 bases from J, the junction contained 13 bases not matched to a gene. The CDR3 loop reads CSARENSSGARWETQYF. The DNA for the CDR3 is TGCAGTGCTAGAGAAAACTCTAGCGGGGCCCGCTGGGAGACCCAGTACTTC.

This clonotype was picked up many times. The genes are TRBV3-1 and TRBJ2-5; 7 positions agree with TRBD2. Germline V gene sequence: CDR1 LGHDT, CDR2 YNNKEL (reference sequence). Trimming at V came to 5 bases and at J to 5 bases, leaving 8 bases not matched to a gene. The CDR3 has 14 amino acids. The CDR3 coding sequence is TGTGCCAGCAGCTCCCCGGGAGGTAGCGAGACCCAGTACTTC. Translated: CASSSPGGSETQYF.

This clonotype was observed a handful of times. V is TRBV7-2 and J is TRBJ1-2, with D hard to call. Germline CDR1 and CDR2: SGHTA and FQGNSA. V lost 3 bases to trimming and J lost 2 bases, with 16 bases between them. This CDR3 spans 16 amino acids. In nucleotides, the CDR3 is TGTGCCAGCAGCTTGGCTCCTGGAACCACCAACTATGGCTACACCTTC. Protein product: CASSLAPGTTNYGYTF. The full variable domain, its missing parts supplied by reference TRBV7-2 and TRBJ1-2, is GAGVSQSPSNKVTEKGKDVELRCDPISGHTALYWYRQSLGQGLEFLIYFQGNSAPDKSGLPSDRFSAERTGGSVSTLTIQRTQQEDSAVYLCASSLAPGTTNYGYTFGSGTRLTVV.

This chain connects TRBV7-3 to TRBJ2-3; 7 bases are a match to TRBD2. Germline V CDR1 and CDR2: SGHTA, FQGTGA. The CDR3 has 15 amino acids. The trim removed 6 bases at V and 1 base at J, leaving 7 bases unmatched. The CDR3 reads CASSPTSLGTDTQYF. Here the CDR3 DNA reads TGTGCCAGCAGTCCGACTAGCTTAGGCACAGATACGCAGTATTTT.

This chain connects TRBV13 to TRBJ2-1, with 8 nucleotides matching TRBD2. Germline loops: CDR1 PRHDT, CDR2 FYEKMQ (reference sequence). The CDR3 loop spans 16 amino acids. V lost 4 bases and J lost 7; bases outside the gene matches: 12. The CDR3 coding sequence is TGTGCCAGCAGCTCACCGGGACTAGGAGGGATTAATGAGCAGTTCTTC. This codes for CASSSPGLGGINEQFF.

This clonotype turned up a few times. One end of the junction is discordant with germline, which a read error may explain. The rearrangement links TRBV5-5 to TRBJ2-1; D may be TRBD1 (6 bases). Germline V gene lookup returns CDR1 SGHKS and CDR2 YYEKEE (reference sequence). The CDR3 runs 13 residues. In DNA form, the CDR3 reads TGTACCAGCAGCTTGGCAGGGGCTGGTGAGCAGTTCTTC. Its protein product is CTSSLAGAGEQFF.

This chain joins TRBV10-2 and TRBJ2-3; D is undetermined. The germline gives CDR1 WSHSY, CDR2 SAAADI. V lost 2 bases to trimming and J lost 6 bases, with 9 bases between them. The CDR3 covers 13 residues. In DNA form, the CDR3 reads TGCGCCAGCAGTGAGGGTCGGCTGGATACGCAGTATTTT. It translates to CASSEGRLDTQYF.

This clonotype was counted between two and nine times. The gene calls are TRBV12-3 or TRBV12-4 and TRBJ1-5, with a possible D match to TRBD1 (5 bases). Trimming removed 0 bases at V and 0 bases at J, with 9 bases between. This CDR3 region has 16 residues. CDR3 loop: CASSLASGASNQPQHF. In nucleotides, the CDR3 is TGTGCCAGCAGTTTAGCTTCTGGGGCTAGCAATCAGCCCCAGCATTTT.

A few counts support this clonotype. The V and J genes are TRBV9 and TRBJ1-6, with no clear D. The CDR3 is 12 residues long. The ends were cut back, 4 bases at V and 8 bases at J, with 7 bases in the middle. CDR1 SGDLS and CDR2 YYNGEE come from the germline V gene. Here the CDR3 DNA reads TGTGCCAGCAGCACCACCGATTCACCCCTCCACTTT. Its translation is CASSTTDSPLHF.

Comments on this clonotype: A much bigger clone sits one base away, suggesting this may be a read error. The chain uses TRBV20-1 and TRBJ2-5, with D perhaps matching TRBD1 or TRBD2 (6 bases each). Germline lookup yields CDR1 DFQATT and CDR2 SNEGSKA (reference sequence). This CDR3 spans 15 amino acids. The CDR3 loop reads CSVRDPRGPQETQYF. CDR3 nucleotides: TGCAGTGTTAGAGATCCCCGGGGGCCACAAGAGACCCAGTACTTC.

The chain employs TRBV6-5 and TRBJ2-7; 10 bases are a match to TRBD1. This CDR3 comprises 15 residues. Trimming at V came to 4 bases and at J to 3 bases, leaving 6 bases not matched to a gene. CDR1 MNHEY and CDR2 SVGAGI come from the germline V gene. CDR3 in DNA: TGTGCCAGCAGTTCCCCGACAGGGGGCAACTACGAGCAGTACTTC. It codes for CASSSPTGGNYEQYF.

The genes are TRBV9 and TRBJ2-1; 7 positions match TRBD2. V shed 1 base and J 8 bases; nucleotides not matched to a gene: 6. The CDR3 loop spans 14 amino acids. Germline V CDR1 and CDR2: SGDLS, YYNGEE. CDR3 nucleotides: TGTGCCAGCAGCGTACGTCGGGGGGTCCATGAGCAGTTCTTC. As protein: CASSVRRGVHEQFF.

Comments on this clonotype: The junction departs from the called germline gene at one end, perhaps through a read error. The rearrangement joins TRBV7-2 to TRBJ2-7; tentatively, D is TRBD1 (5 bases). This CDR3 region has 13 residues. The germline V gene encodes CDR1 SGHTA and CDR2 FQGNSA. The CDR3 nucleotides are TGTGCCAGCAGCTCGGACATATCCTGCGAGCAGTACTTC. Amino acids: CASSSDISCEQYF.

The rearrangement joins TRBV28 to TRBJ1-1, with 8 bases identical to TRBD1. The junction had 5 bases not matched to a gene; V was cut back by 6 bases and J by 2 bases. CDR3 length: 14 residues. The germline gives CDR1 MDHEN, CDR2 SYDVKM. CDR3 nucleotide sequence: TGTGCCAGCAGCTACAGGGGGTCCAACACTGAAGCTTTCTTT. Translated: CASSYRGSNTEAFF.